Following are 2 T cell receptor beta chains from one sample sequenced in a study of brain T cells in children with intractable seizures (dated by TCRdb to the early 2020s). Libraries were prepared through the immunoSEQ multiplex PCR assay. TCRdb mirrors the immuneACCESS table, restricted to in-frame sequences. Some clones are absent from its copies; in checked studies, under half trace to an unresolved V gene, and the reason for the others is unknown. Present in this sample are about 340,000 clones, 93% of which were seen just once. The ten largest clones take up 4.5% to 7% of the sample. Reading the label with the study, this specimen's time point is: blood from clinic visit 5 months post-surgery; TSC patient then seizure free. Sequencing used peripheral blood, obtained approximately 5 months after surgery. The receptors come from a boy less than two years old with tuberous sclerosis and intractable seizures.

The chain links TRBV30 to TRBJ2-7; D perhaps matches TRBD2 (6 bases). Germline-derived CDR1 and CDR2 are GTSNPN and SVGIG (reference sequence). This CDR3 is 14 amino acids long. Trimming removed 7 bases at V and 6 bases at J, with 22 bases between. The CDR3 sequence: CASPGRDGLGEQYF. In DNA form, the CDR3 reads TGTGCCTCTCCTGGGCGGGACGGTCTGGGCGAGCAGTACTTC.

The chain employs TRBV7-9 and TRBJ2-7, with 9 bases lining up with TRBD2. The CDR3 extends over 19 amino acids. Trimming removed 1 base from V and 3 bases from J; junction bases left unmatched: 16. Germline loops: CDR1 SEHNR, CDR2 FQNEAQ (reference sequence). The CDR3 spells CASSLVALQGTSGYYEQYF. In DNA, the CDR3 is TGTGCCAGCAGCTTAGTGGCCCTCCAGGGTACTAGCGGGTACTACGAGCAGTACTTC.